The 29 T cell receptor beta chains listed next were all sequenced from one sample in a study of long-term antiretroviral therapy in people with HIV. Researchers ran immunoSEQ v3.0 at survey level. Repertoires were generated with immunoSEQ multiplex PCR, while TCRdb's copy carries only in-frame clones and drops some. The sample lists some 30,000 clones, around nine tenths occurring once. The sequencing here drew on unsorted PBMCs, taken 1.8 years after starting antiretroviral therapy. The source is a woman in her late teens or twenties with HIV.

V usage is TRBV11-2 and J usage is TRBJ1-2; D is perhaps TRBD1 (5 bases). V lost 1 base and J 7 bases, leaving 13 bases between the germline ends. Per germline, CDR1 SGHAT and CDR2 FQNNGV. The CDR3 is made up of 14 amino acids. CDR3 sequence (DNA): TGTGCCAGCAGCTTAGTCTCAGGGAGAGGTGGCTACACCTTC. Translating gives CASSLVSGRGGYTF.

This clone was picked up one time. The chain employs TRBV6-5 and TRBJ1-2; D call uncertain. CDR1 is MNHEY and CDR2 is SVGAGI in the germline V gene. V shed 6 bases and J shed 7 bases, with 9 bases lying between them. The CDR3 length is 11 residues. The CDR3 DNA reads as TGTGCCAGCAGCAAGGACGGTGGCTACACCTTC. Protein product: CASSKDGGYTF.

The V call is TRBV7-2, the J call TRBJ1-1, with a possible D match to TRBD1 (5 bases). V was trimmed by 1 base and J by 5 bases, leaving 11 bases between them. Germline V gene data show CDR1 as SGHTA and CDR2 as FQGNSA. The CDR3 runs 14 residues. The CDR3 sequence: CASSLGGKGTEAFF. The CDR3 nucleotides are TGTGCCAGCAGCTTAGGCGGCAAGGGGACTGAAGCTTTCTTT.

J is TRBJ2-1 and V is TRBV27; 7 bases map to TRBD2. V was clipped by 5 bases and J by 7 bases; unmatched bases: 8. The CDR3 is 14 residues long. Germline V gene sequence: CDR1 MNHEY, CDR2 SMNVEV (reference sequence). CDR3 amino acids: CASSLAAGVNEQFF. The CDR3 DNA reads TGTGCCAGCAGTCTAGCGGCGGGGGTAAATGAGCAGTTCTTC.

This chain links TRBV5-1 with TRBJ1-2; TRBD1 agrees at 7 bases. The germline V gene has CDR1 SGHRS and CDR2 YFSETQ. The CDR3 consists of 14 residues. Trimming at V came to 4 bases and at J to 5 bases, leaving 8 bases not matched to a gene. The CDR3 loop is CASSPRDRSYGYTF. The CDR3 DNA reads as TGCGCCAGCAGCCCTAGGGACAGATCGTATGGCTACACCTTC.

V is TRBV2 and J is TRBJ1-3; possibly TRBD1 for D (5 bases). The CDR3 loop spans 14 amino acids. V was trimmed by 8 bases and J by 0 bases, leaving 11 bases between them. Germline V gene sequence: CDR1 SNHLY, CDR2 FYNNEI. The CDR3 loop is CASDRGPSGNTIYF. DNA for the CDR3: TGTGCCAGCGATCGGGGCCCCTCTGGAAACACCATATATTTT.

The gene calls are TRBV2 and TRBJ1-3; D remains ambiguous. The ends were cut back, 5 bases at V and 3 bases at J, with 11 bases in the middle. Germline V gene sequence: CDR1 SNHLY, CDR2 FYNNEI. The length of the CDR3 is 14 residues. The CDR3 reads CASSLGAVGNTIYF. The CDR3 DNA sequence: TGTGCCAGCAGTCTCGGTGCTGTTGGAAACACCATATATTTT.

The chain is built from TRBV7-3 and TRBJ1-1; D remains unclear. CDR1 SGHTA and CDR2 FQGTGA come from the germline V gene. V shed 2 bases and J shed 1 base, with 11 bases lying between them. The length of the CDR3 is 15 residues. The CDR3 bases are TGTGCCAGCAGCTTATCACTAGTGCAGAACACTGAAGCTTTCTTT. It yields the protein CASSLSLVQNTEAFF.

The chain employs TRBV5-4 and TRBJ2-7; D may match TRBD1 or TRBD2 (5 bases each). V was pared by 6 bases and J by 2 bases, with 21 bases between. CDR3 length: 16 amino acids. CDR1 and CDR2 from the germline V gene are SGHNT and YYREEE (reference sequence). For the CDR3, the DNA is TGTGCCAGCAACGACCCTGGCCGGGACGGAGCCTACGAGCAGTACTTC. Translating gives CASNDPGRDGAYEQYF.

This sequence joins TRBV29-1 and TRBJ1-1; no clear D. The germline V gene has CDR1 SQVTM and CDR2 ANQGSEA. The CDR3 runs to 11 residues. V dropped 3 bases and J dropped 1 base, with 3 bases sitting between them. The CDR3 loop reads CSVEANTEAFF. CDR3 nucleotide sequence: TGCAGCGTTGAGGCGAACACTGAAGCTTTCTTT.

The CDR3 bases are TGTGCCAGCAGCGGGACTAGCGGCTACGAGCAGTACTTC. Residues: CASSGTSGYEQYF. The chain combines TRBV9 with TRBJ2-7; 10 bases are shared with TRBD2. With 3 bases clipped from V and 3 bases from J, the junction kept 0 bases outside the gene matches. From germline, CDR1 is SGDLS and CDR2 YYNGEE. The CDR3 has 13 residues.

The chain combines TRBV15 with TRBJ1-5; TRBD1 aligns across 7 bases. The CDR3 totals 16 residues. The trim removed 3 bases at V and 4 bases at J, leaving 9 bases unmatched. Germline V CDR1 and CDR2: LNHNV, YYDKDF (reference sequence). This chain's CDR3 is CATSRAQGSPNQPQHF. CDR3 DNA: TGTGCCACCAGCAGGGCACAGGGGTCTCCAAATCAGCCCCAGCATTTT.

The gene calls are TRBV7-3 and TRBJ2-7, with 7 bases that match TRBD1. The ends lost 1 base at V and 3 bases at J; junction bases unmatched: 12. The V gene's germline CDR1 is SGHTA and CDR2 FQGTGA. The CDR3 is made up of 17 amino acids. CDR3 DNA: TGTGCCAGCAGCTTAAAGGGTCAGGGGGTGATGTACTACGAGCAGTACTTC. This gives the protein CASSLKGQGVMYYEQYF.

V and J are TRBV11-2 and TRBJ2-1; the D is unclear. CDR1 and CDR2 from the germline V gene are SGHAT and FQNNGV. Between the trimmed V and J ends, which lost 1 base and 9 bases, there was a span of 16 bases. The CDR3 is 15 residues long. The CDR3 nucleotides are TGTGCCAGCAGCTTAGGGCCCATCCCGAACGGTGAGCAGTTCTTC. Its protein product is CASSLGPIPNGEQFF.

The V gene is TRBV28, the J gene TRBJ2-3; 11 nucleotides align to TRBD2. There are 14 residues in the CDR3. Per the germline V gene, CDR1 is MDHEN and CDR2 is SYDVKM. The trim removed 7 bases at V and 4 bases at J, leaving 4 bases unmatched. CDR3 residues: CASKGLAEPDTQYF. The CDR3 DNA is TGTGCCAGCAAGGGACTAGCGGAGCCAGATACGCAGTATTTT.

This rearrangement joins TRBV6-5 to TRBJ1-1; 10 bases fit TRBD1. The CDR3 is 15 residues long. In germline, CDR1 is MNHEY, CDR2 SVGAGI. After removal of 6 bases from V and 5 bases from J, the junction contained 9 bases not matched to a gene. The CDR3 nucleotides read TGTGCCAGCAGAACCCCGGGACAGGGGTTTACTGAAGCTTTCTTT. Translation gives CASRTPGQGFTEAFF.

This clone turned up a few times. The CDR3 sequence is CASSRGGSDQTGELFF. For the CDR3, the DNA is TGTGCCAGTAGTAGGGGGGGCAGCGACCAGACCGGGGAGCTGTTTTTT. V gene TRBV19 combines with J gene TRBJ2-2, with D possibly TRBD2 on 7 matching bases. Looked up from germline, CDR1 is LNHDA and CDR2 is SQIVND (reference sequence). The germline V and J ends were trimmed by 4 bases and 5 bases, with 17 bases remaining between them. This CDR3 comprises 16 residues.

The V call is TRBV5-6, the J call TRBJ1-2; 8 bases align to TRBD1. The CDR3 has 17 amino acids. CDR1 is SGHDT and CDR2 is YYEEEE in the germline V gene. V lost 5 bases to trimming and J lost 3 bases; unmatched junction nucleotides: 15. The CDR3 nucleotides are TGTGCCAGCAGGGCTGGGACAGGACGAACCTTAGACTATGGCTACACCTTC. The encoded protein is CASRAGTGRTLDYGYTF.

This clone has only one observation. V and J are TRBV7-3 and TRBJ2-7; 9 positions agree with TRBD2. The CDR3 spans 16 residues. V lost 1 base to trimming and J lost 2 bases; unmatched junction nucleotides: 6. The germline V gene encodes CDR1 SGHTA and CDR2 FQGTGA. CDR3: CASSLIASGIAYEQYF. The CDR3, as DNA: TGTGCCAGCAGCTTAATCGCTAGCGGGATTGCCTACGAGCAGTACTTC.

V is TRBV28 and J is TRBJ2-7; 7 bases agree with TRBD1. The V gene end was trimmed by 6 bases and the J gene end by 2 bases; junction bases not matched to a gene: 10. Germline V lookup: CDR1 MDHEN, CDR2 SYDVKM. The CDR3 extends over 15 amino acids. CDR3 sequence: CASRTTGQVTYEQYF. The CDR3 nucleotides read TGTGCCAGCAGGACAACTGGACAGGTAACCTACGAGCAGTACTTC.

The rearrangement links TRBV11-2 to TRBJ2-7, with D hard to call. The CDR3 extends over 14 amino acids. CDR1 is SGHAT, CDR2 FQNNGV, per germline. Trimming removed 3 bases from V and 7 bases from J, with 16 bases in between. The chain's CDR3 is CASSFPGPLKEQYF. The CDR3 coding sequence is TGTGCCAGCAGCTTCCCCGGACCACTAAAAGAGCAGTACTTC.

The chain carries TRBV7-9 and TRBJ2-7, with D uncertain. The length of the CDR3 is 14 residues. Germline V gene lookup returns CDR1 SEHNR and CDR2 FQNEAQ (reference sequence). Trimming removed 3 bases from V and 2 bases from J, with 11 bases in between. CDR3 residues: CASSFLREPYEQYF. CDR3 DNA sequence: TGTGCCAGCAGCTTTCTCCGAGAGCCCTACGAGCAGTACTTC.

This clone occurred once. The rearrangement uses TRBV5-1 and TRBJ1-5, with TRBD1 as a possible D gene (6 bases). Trimming shortened V by 0 bases and J by 3 bases, and 10 bases separated the two germline ends. The germline V gene encodes CDR1 SGHRS and CDR2 YFSETQ. The CDR3 is 15 amino acids. CDR3 in DNA: TGCGCCAGCAGCTTGGGGGGGGCACCCAATCAGCCCCAGCATTTT. This encodes CASSLGGAPNQPQHF.

The genes are TRBV6-1 and TRBJ2-3; 7 nucleotides agree with TRBD1. Unmatched junction bases numbered 9, after V lost 6 bases and J lost 3 bases. The CDR3 is made up of 15 amino acids. The germline CDR1 and CDR2 sequences are MNHNS and SASEGT. Here the CDR3 reads CASSPDRSRTDTQYF. As DNA, the CDR3 is TGTGCCAGCAGCCCGGACAGGTCGCGAACAGATACGCAGTATTTT.

In regard to this clone: Other DNA sequences within the sample encode an identical CDR3. The gene calls are TRBV5-1 and TRBJ1-1; D is perhaps TRBD1 (5 bases). Trimming left V 2 bases short and J 4 bases short, with 6 bases between. Germline V gene lookup returns CDR1 SGHRS and CDR2 YFSETQ. This CDR3 contains 12 residues. The CDR3 sequence is CASSLGATEAFF. The CDR3 DNA reads TGCGCCAGCAGCTTAGGGGCCACTGAAGCTTTCTTT. The full variable domain, in which reference TRBV5-1 and TRBJ1-1 provide the parts outside the CDR3, is KAGVTQTPRYLIKTRGQQVTLSCSPISGHRSVSWYQQTPGQGLQFLFEYFSETQRNKGNFPGRFSGRQFSNSRSEMNVSTLELGDSALYLCASSLGATEAFFGQGTRLTVV.

The chain joins TRBV27 to TRBJ1-5; the D gene is possibly TRBD1 (5 bases). This CDR3 has 13 residues. Per the germline V gene, CDR1 is MNHEY and CDR2 is SMNVEV (reference sequence). The V gene lost 4 bases and the J gene lost 5 bases, with 9 bases spanning the gap. The CDR3, as DNA: TGTGCCAGCAGTTGGGGGGTCGATCAGCCCCAGCATTTT. This gives the protein CASSWGVDQPQHF.

The chain combines TRBV5-6 with TRBJ1-1, with D unresolved. The CDR3 loop spans 15 amino acids. Trimming took off 0 bases at V and 3 bases at J, with 12 bases between the two ends. The germline CDR1 and CDR2 sequences are SGHDT and YYEEEE. Here the CDR3 reads CASSLAYPWDTEAFF. DNA for the CDR3: TGTGCCAGCAGCTTGGCTTATCCGTGGGACACTGAAGCTTTCTTT.

The chain uses TRBV5-4 and TRBJ2-5, with TRBD2 identical over 11 bases. The CDR3 sequence is 15 residues long. J lost 2 bases, V lost 3 bases, and 3 bases had no gene match. Germline CDR1 is SGHNT and CDR2 is YYREEE (reference sequence). The CDR3 reads CASSSGTSGQETQYF. CDR3 in DNA: TGTGCCAGCAGCTCCGGGACTAGCGGACAAGAGACCCAGTACTTC.

The gene calls are TRBV29-1 and TRBJ2-7; TRBD1 aligns across 10 bases. The CDR3 contains 15 residues. V lost 5 bases and J lost 3; bases outside the gene matches: 10. Germline assignment: CDR1 SQVTM and CDR2 ANQGSEA. The CDR3 DNA is TGCAGCGTTACTGAAACGGGACAGGGGAGCTACGAGCAGTACTTC. It translates to CSVTETGQGSYEQYF.